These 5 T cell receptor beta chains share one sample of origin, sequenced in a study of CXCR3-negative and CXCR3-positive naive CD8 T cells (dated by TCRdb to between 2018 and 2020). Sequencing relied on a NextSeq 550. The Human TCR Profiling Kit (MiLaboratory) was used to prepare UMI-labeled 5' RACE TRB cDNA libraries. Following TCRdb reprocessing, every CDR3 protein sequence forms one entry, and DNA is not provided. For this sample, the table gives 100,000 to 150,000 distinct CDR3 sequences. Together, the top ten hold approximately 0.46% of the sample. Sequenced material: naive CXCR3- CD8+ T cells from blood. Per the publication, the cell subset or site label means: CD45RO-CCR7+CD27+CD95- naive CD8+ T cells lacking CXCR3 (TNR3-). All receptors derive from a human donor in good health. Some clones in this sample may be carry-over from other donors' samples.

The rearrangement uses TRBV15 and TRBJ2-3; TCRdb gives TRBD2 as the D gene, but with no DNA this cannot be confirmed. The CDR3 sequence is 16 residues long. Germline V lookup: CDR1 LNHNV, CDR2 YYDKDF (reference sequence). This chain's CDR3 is CATSRDLAGSTDTQYF.

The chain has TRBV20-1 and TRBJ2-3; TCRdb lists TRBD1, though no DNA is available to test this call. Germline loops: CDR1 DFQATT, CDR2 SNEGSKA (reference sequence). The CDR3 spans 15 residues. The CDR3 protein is CSARDLRGSTDTQYF.

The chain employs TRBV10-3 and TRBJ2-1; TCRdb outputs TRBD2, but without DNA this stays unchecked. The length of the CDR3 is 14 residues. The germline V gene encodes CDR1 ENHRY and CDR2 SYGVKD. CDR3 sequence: CAISRAGDYNEQFF.

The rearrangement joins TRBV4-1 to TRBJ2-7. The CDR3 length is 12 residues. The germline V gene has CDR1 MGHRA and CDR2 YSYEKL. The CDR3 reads CASSQDLREQYF.

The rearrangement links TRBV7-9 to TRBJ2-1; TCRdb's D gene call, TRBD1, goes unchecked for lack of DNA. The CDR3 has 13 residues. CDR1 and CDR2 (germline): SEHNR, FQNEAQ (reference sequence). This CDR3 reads CASSWTGTNEQFF.